A selection of T cell receptor beta chains follows, all from one sample in a study of blood T cell repertoires in COVID-19. The data were produced by immunoSEQ multiplex PCR, yet TCRdb's version contains in-frame clones alone and is incomplete. The profile shows under 300,000 clones, roughly 85% of them singletons. Sequenced material: peripheral blood. The source of these receptors is a woman aged 70-85 years with acute or convalescent COVID-19. Each CDR3 is given with its conserved first and last residue. Each record gives: V gene, J gene, clone size, D gene, CDR3 protein, CDR3 DNA. D genes are given only for firm matches. Some rows have no size entry. The others give once, few or many, or a class for an expanded clone.

V: TRBV20-1
J: TRBJ2-3
size: once
D: .
CDR3: CSVTAADTQYF
DNA: TGCAGTGTCACAGCGGCAGATACGCAGTATTTT

V: TRBV6-1
J: TRBJ1-2
size: .
D: TRBD1
CDR3: CASTATGPYGYTF
DNA: TGTGCCAGCACCGCGACAGGGCCCTATGGCTACACCTTC

V: TRBV19
J: TRBJ1-4
size: once
D: .
CDR3: CASSIFAATATNEKLFF
DNA: TGTGCCAGTAGTATCTTCGCGGCTACGGCAACTAATGAAAAACTGTTTTTT

V: TRBV16
J: TRBJ1-3
size: once
D: .
CDR3: CASSQWSSGSGNTIYF
DNA: TGTGCCAGCAGCCAATGGTCTTCAGGGTCTGGAAACACCATATATTTT

V: TRBV12-2
J: TRBJ2-3
size: .
D: .
CDR3: CASRLVLEGAPRTQYF
DNA: TGTGCAAGTCGCTTAGTTCTAGAGGGGGCCCCGCGGACGCAGTATTTT

V: TRBV3-1/TRBV3-2
J: TRBJ2-6
size: .
D: .
CDR3: CASSTRGDGANVLTF
DNA: TGTGCCAGCAGCACCCGAGGAGACGGGGCCAACGTCCTGACTTTC

V: TRBV7-9
J: TRBJ2-5
size: once
D: TRBD2
CDR3: CASSLGPRLAGQETQYF
DNA: TGTGCCAGCAGCTTAGGGCCGAGACTAGCGGGGCAAGAGACCCAGTACTTC

V: TRBV5-1
J: TRBJ2-7
size: once
D: .
CDR3: CASNPGSRDYEQYF
DNA: TGCGCCAGCAACCCGGGGTCCAGAGACTACGAGCAGTACTTC

V: TRBV7-2
J: TRBJ2-7
size: .
D: .
CDR3: CASSPLYSNYEQYF
DNA: TGTGCCAGCAGCCCCTTATACTCTAACTACGAGCAGTACTTC

V: TRBV4-1
J: TRBJ2-1
size: .
D: .
CDR3: CASSVGMTYNEQFF
DNA: TGCGCCAGCAGTGTGGGCATGACGTACAATGAGCAGTTCTTC

V: TRBV6-1
J: TRBJ2-7
size: few
D: TRBD2
CDR3: CASSELAGDEQYF
DNA: TGTGCCAGCAGTGAATTGGCGGGGGACGAGCAGTACTTC

V: TRBV3-1/TRBV3-2
J: TRBJ1-6
size: .
D: .
CDR3: CASSRQISSPLHF
DNA: TGTGCCAGCAGCCGCCAAATAAGCTCACCCCTCCACTTT

V: TRBV5-1
J: TRBJ2-3
size: .
D: TRBD2
CDR3: CASSLETSGGTDTQYF
DNA: TGCGCCAGCAGCTTAGAGACTAGCGGGGGGACAGATACGCAGTATTTT

V: TRBV2
J: TRBJ2-7
size: .
D: TRBD1
CDR3: CASGRDRVSSYEQYF
DNA: TGTGCCAGCGGGAGGGACAGGGTTAGCTCCTACGAGCAGTACTTC

V: TRBV10-3
J: TRBJ1-6
size: .
D: TRBD1
CDR3: CAISETTGSSYNSPLHF
DNA: TGTGCCATCAGTGAGACGACAGGGAGCTCCTATAATTCACCCCTCCACTTT

V: TRBV10-1
J: TRBJ2-7
size: .
D: .
CDR3: CASRASTFNREQYF
DNA: TGCGCCAGCCGAGCTAGCACGTTTAACCGAGAGCAGTACTTC

V: TRBV5-1
J: TRBJ1-2
size: .
D: TRBD1
CDR3: CASSPGFETQGRSNYGYTF
DNA: TGCGCCAGCAGCCCCGGTTTCGAAACACAGGGGCGGTCGAACTATGGCTACACCTTC

V: TRBV2
J: TRBJ1-2
size: .
D: .
CDR3: CASMFSLQRPSANYGYTF
DNA: TGTGCCAGCATGTTCTCGTTGCAAAGACCTAGCGCTAACTATGGCTACACCTTC

V: TRBV7-9
J: TRBJ2-5
size: once
D: TRBD2
CDR3: CASSLEGAGGQYF
DNA: TGTGCCAGCAGCTTAGAAGGGGCGGGAGGCCAGTACTTC

V: TRBV4-1
J: TRBJ1-3
size: .
D: .
CDR3: CASSQQGYSGNTIYF
DNA: TGCGCCAGCAGCCAACAGGGCTACTCTGGAAACACCATATATTTT

V: TRBV5-1
J: TRBJ1-2
size: .
D: TRBD1
CDR3: CASSRGTGGESGYTF
DNA: TGCGCCAGCAGCCGAGGGACAGGGGGCGAAAGTGGCTACACCTTC

V: TRBV6-1
J: TRBJ1-5
size: once
D: .
CDR3: CASSEATGNQPQHF
DNA: TGTGCCAGCAGTGAAGCGACAGGCAATCAGCCCCAGCATTTT

V: TRBV19
J: TRBJ2-7
size: .
D: TRBD1
CDR3: CASKRDGTGGNYEQYF
DNA: TGTGCCAGTAAAAGGGACGGGACAGGGGGTAACTACGAGCAGTACTTC

V: TRBV19
J: TRBJ1-2
size: .
D: TRBD1
CDR3: CASTGGNYGYTF
DNA: TGTGCCAGTACAGGGGGAAACTATGGCTACACCTTC

V: TRBV5-1
J: TRBJ2-2
size: .
D: TRBD2
CDR3: CASSLALAGGTGELFF
DNA: TGCGCCAGCAGCTTGGCACTAGCGGGAGGCACCGGGGAGCTGTTTTTT

V: TRBV5-6
J: TRBJ2-5
size: .
D: .
CDR3: CASSGGLTQYF
DNA: TGTGCCAGCAGCGGAGGGCTGACCCAGTACTTC

V: TRBV3-1/TRBV3-2
J: TRBJ1-3
size: few
D: .
CDR3: CASSQSQGSGNTIYF
DNA: TGTGCCAGCAGCCAGAGTCAGGGGTCCGGAAACACCATATATTTT

V: TRBV2
J: TRBJ2-3
size: .
D: .
CDR3: CASKRVGSGDTQYF
DNA: TGTGCCAGCAAAAGGGTGGGCAGCGGTGATACGCAGTATTTT

V: TRBV5-1
J: TRBJ2-3
size: .
D: .
CDR3: CASSRGLNTDTQYF
DNA: TGCGCCAGCAGCAGAGGACTAAACACAGATACGCAGTATTTT

V: TRBV5-1
J: TRBJ1-1
size: once
D: TRBD1
CDR3: CASSSDRAGTEAFF
DNA: TGCGCCAGCAGCTCGGACAGGGCGGGTACTGAAGCTTTCTTT

V: TRBV28
J: TRBJ1-5
size: .
D: .
CDR3: CASSPRQSGTFNQPQHF
DNA: TGTGCCAGCAGTCCCCGACAGTCCGGTACATTTAATCAGCCCCAGCATTTT

V: TRBV9
J: TRBJ1-6
size: once
D: TRBD1
CDR3: CASSVLQGFSYNSPLHF
DNA: TGTGCCAGCAGCGTGCTACAGGGGTTCTCCTATAATTCACCCCTCCACTTT

V: TRBV12-3/TRBV12-4
J: TRBJ1-1
size: .
D: TRBD1
CDR3: CASGRGTAAEAFF
DNA: TGTGCCAGCGGCCGAGGGACAGCTGCTGAAGCTTTCTTT

V: TRBV6-5
J: TRBJ1-2
size: .
D: .
CDR3: CASRPGGSGYTF
DNA: TGTGCCAGCAGGCCGGGGGGATCGGGCTACACCTTC

V: TRBV12-3/TRBV12-4
J: TRBJ2-2
size: .
D: .
CDR3: CASRRTSSGELFF
DNA: TGTGCCAGCAGGCGTACTAGCTCCGGGGAGCTGTTTTTT

V: TRBV6-5
J: TRBJ2-7
size: .
D: TRBD2
CDR3: CASSYPGLAPYEQYF
DNA: TGTGCCAGCAGTTACCCCGGACTAGCACCCTACGAGCAGTACTTC

V: TRBV29-1
J: TRBJ1-2
size: .
D: TRBD1
CDR3: CSVVGTGKYGYTF
DNA: TGCAGCGTTGTGGGGACAGGGAAATATGGCTACACCTTC

V: TRBV6-1
J: TRBJ1-5
size: .
D: TRBD1
CDR3: CASSGAGTVNSNQPQHF
DNA: TGTGCCAGCAGTGGAGCCGGGACAGTTAATAGCAATCAGCCCCAGCATTTT

V: TRBV15
J: TRBJ2-5
size: .
D: .
CDR3: CATSRDAATLRQETQYF
DNA: TGTGCCACCAGCAGAGATGCGGCTACCTTGAGGCAAGAGACCCAGTACTTC

V: TRBV2
J: TRBJ2-1
size: .
D: .
CDR3: CATKFGGNPYNEQFF
DNA: TGTGCCACAAAATTTGGAGGGAACCCCTACAATGAGCAGTTCTTC

V: TRBV4-1
J: TRBJ1-2
size: .
D: .
CDR3: CASSLNPGVGYGYTF
DNA: TGCGCCAGCAGCCTTAACCCAGGGGTTGGATATGGCTACACCTTC

V: TRBV6-5
J: TRBJ2-1
size: once
D: .
CDR3: CASVSGTPTPNEQFF
DNA: TGTGCCAGCGTGAGTGGGACTCCGACCCCCAATGAGCAGTTCTTC

V: TRBV6-5
J: TRBJ1-1
size: .
D: TRBD1
CDR3: CASSTGETEAFF
DNA: TGTGCCAGCAGTACAGGGGAAACTGAAGCTTTCTTT

V: TRBV5-6
J: TRBJ2-7
size: .
D: .
CDR3: CASSFQPAGMGEQYF
DNA: TGTGCCAGCAGCTTCCAGCCGGCAGGGATGGGTGAGCAGTACTTC

V: TRBV10-1
J: TRBJ2-1
size: .
D: TRBD2
CDR3: CATGGAGTYNEQFF
DNA: TGCGCCACGGGGGGGGCTGGAACCTACAATGAGCAGTTCTTC

V: TRBV5-5
J: TRBJ2-2
size: .
D: .
CDR3: CASSFPARGLGELFF
DNA: TGTGCCAGCAGCTTCCCTGCGCGGGGGCTAGGGGAGCTGTTTTTT

V: TRBV9
J: TRBJ2-2
size: .
D: TRBD1
CDR3: CASSVGSGGGELFF
DNA: TGTGCCAGCAGCGTAGGATCAGGGGGCGGGGAGCTGTTTTTT